A selection of T cell receptor beta chains follows, all from one sample in a study of shared clonotypes between healthy human individuals. Produced via immunoSEQ multiplex PCR; TCRdb's table is partial and in-frame only. The sample shows millions of clones, approximately 95% of them seen only once. Sequencing input: naive CD4+ T cells from PBMCs. The receptors here all came from a man younger than 35 in good health. Some clones in this sample may be carry-over from other donors' samples. Each CDR3 is given with its conserved first and last residue. Each record gives: J gene, D gene, V gene, clone size, CDR3 DNA, CDR3 protein. D genes are given only for firm matches. Some rows mark clone size as missing; the rest say once, few, many or name a class of expanded clone.

J: TRBJ2-1
D: TRBD2
V: TRBV27
size: NA
DNA: TGTGCCAGCAGTTTAGCGGGAGGTGACAATGAGCAGTTCTTC
CDR3: CASSLAGGDNEQFF

J: TRBJ2-3
D: TRBD2
V: TRBV25-1
size: NA
DNA: TGTGCCAGCAGTAAATTAGCGGGAGGGAACACAGATACGCAGTATTTT
CDR3: CASSKLAGGNTDTQYF

J: TRBJ1-2
D: NA
V: TRBV9
size: once
DNA: TGTGCCAGCAGCGTGGACCGGGGGCCTGCCTATGGCTACACCTTC
CDR3: CASSVDRGPAYGYTF

J: TRBJ2-3
D: TRBD1
V: TRBV6-5
size: NA
DNA: TGTGCCAGCAGTGACAGGGTCACAGATACGCAGTATTTT
CDR3: CASSDRVTDTQYF

J: TRBJ2-1
D: TRBD2
V: TRBV29-1
size: NA
DNA: TGCAGCGTTGAAGGGACTAGCGGCAATGAGCAGTTCTTC
CDR3: CSVEGTSGNEQFF

J: TRBJ2-7
D: NA
V: TRBV28
size: NA
DNA: TGTGCCACCGGGGGCCCAGGGCCTCCTACCTACGAGCAGTACTTC
CDR3: CATGGPGPPTYEQYF

J: TRBJ2-1
D: NA
V: TRBV5-1
size: NA
DNA: TGCGCCAGCAGCTTGACCGCCAATGAGCAGTTCTTC
CDR3: CASSLTANEQFF

J: TRBJ2-1
D: NA
V: TRBV2
size: NA
DNA: TGTGCCGGGGGGGCGGCCAGCTCCTACAATGAGCAGTTCTTC
CDR3: CAGGAASSYNEQFF

J: TRBJ1-2
D: NA
V: TRBV19
size: NA
DNA: TGTGCCAGTAGTATAGATGGACAGAACTATGGCTACACCTTC
CDR3: CASSIDGQNYGYTF

J: TRBJ2-6
D: NA
V: TRBV2
size: NA
DNA: TGTGCCAGCAGTGAATCGCTACAGTACTCTGGGGCCAACGTCCTGACTTTC
CDR3: CASSESLQYSGANVLTF

J: TRBJ1-1
D: NA
V: TRBV29-1
size: NA
DNA: TGCAGCGGCGCCGGGGCTAACACTGAAGCTTTCTTT
CDR3: CSGAGANTEAFF

J: TRBJ1-4
D: TRBD1
V: TRBV27
size: once
DNA: TGTGCCAGCAGTAAATGGGACAGAAAGAATGAAAAACTGTTTTTT
CDR3: CASSKWDRKNEKLFF

J: TRBJ2-7
D: TRBD2
V: TRBV10-3
size: NA
DNA: TGTGCCATCAGTGAGATCGGGGCGGGAGCCTACGAGCAGTACTTC
CDR3: CAISEIGAGAYEQYF

J: TRBJ2-2
D: NA
V: TRBV6-5
size: NA
DNA: TGTGCCAGCAGTTACTCGACTGGCGGGGAGCTGTTTTTT
CDR3: CASSYSTGGELFF

J: TRBJ1-2
D: TRBD1
V: TRBV9
size: NA
DNA: TGTGCCAGCAGCGGCCGGGACAGGGGAGAGGTAACCCCTAACACTAACTATGGCTACACCTTC
CDR3: CASSGRDRGEVTPNTNYGYTF

J: TRBJ1-2
D: NA
V: TRBV11-2
size: NA
DNA: TGTGCCAGCAGCTTAGTGAAGGGATGGGGCGGCTACACCTTC
CDR3: CASSLVKGWGGYTF

J: TRBJ2-1
D: NA
V: TRBV5-1
size: NA
DNA: TGCGCCAGCAGATCTGGGACTGCTCAGTTCATTGTCGATGAGCAGTTCTTC
CDR3: CASRSGTAQFIVDEQFF

J: TRBJ2-1
D: NA
V: TRBV11-1
size: NA
DNA: TGTGCCAGCAGCCCGTTGGGGACCGGCTCCTACAATGAGCAGTTCTTC
CDR3: CASSPLGTGSYNEQFF

J: TRBJ1-2
D: NA
V: TRBV11-1
size: NA
DNA: TGTGCCAGCAGCTTAGCCGGAGTCGCTAACTATGGCTACACCTTC
CDR3: CASSLAGVANYGYTF

J: TRBJ1-2
D: NA
V: TRBV27
size: once
DNA: TGTGCCAGCAGTTACAGGGCAAACTATGGCTACACCTTC
CDR3: CASSYRANYGYTF

J: TRBJ1-2
D: NA
V: TRBV28
size: NA
DNA: TGTGCCAGCAGTGCCTCATCGGGAGTTAACTATGGCTACACCTTC
CDR3: CASSASSGVNYGYTF

J: TRBJ2-7
D: TRBD1
V: TRBV10-1
size: NA
DNA: TGCGCCAGCATCTACGACAGGGTCTACGAGCAGTACTTC
CDR3: CASIYDRVYEQYF

J: TRBJ2-7
D: NA
V: TRBV19
size: NA
DNA: TGTGCCAGTAGCGACAGGAATAAACCCTCCTACGAGCAGTACTTC
CDR3: CASSDRNKPSYEQYF

J: TRBJ2-3
D: NA
V: TRBV7-9
size: NA
DNA: TGTGCCAGCAGCTTAGGGACAGCAGCGGATACGCAGTATTTT
CDR3: CASSLGTAADTQYF